This T cell receptor beta chain was sequenced for a study of T cells in Graves' hyperthyroidism and ophthalmopathy. Study details: Pretreatment peripheral blood was obtained at initial diagnosis.

Exclusion of a patient resulted from uncontrolled infection, other autoimmune disease, pregnancy or lactation. The CDR3 has 16 amino acids. V was cut by 3 bases and J by 0 bases, with 14 bases left in between. TCR beta CDR3 regions were amplified from RNA. RT-PCR in the first round (using the HTBI primer set) targeted the TCR CDR3. MiXCR was run by TCRdb on the multiplex PCR reads, yielding one entry per CDR3 protein. Of hundreds of thousands of distinct CDR3 sequences listed, approximately 40% are singletons. Source material: blood. The origin of this receptor is a woman in her 40s with Graves' hyperthyroidism. J is TRBJ1-1 and V is TRBV12-3 or TRBV12-4; no reliable D call. CDR3 protein: CASSFHRVEMNTEAFF. In nucleotides, the CDR3 is TGTGCCAGCAGTTTTCACCGGGTCGAAATGAACACTGAAGCTTTCTTT.